The 18 T cell receptor beta chains below come from one sample, sequenced in a study of control samples from healthy donors and cancer patients. The repertoire was sequenced with immunoSEQ multiplex PCR; TCRdb's copy has only in-frame clones and lacks some. The sample carries 78,000 or so clones, roughly 82% recorded once. Sequenced material: blood. The receptor set was obtained from a man in his forties or fifties in good health.

The chain couples TRBV6-2 or TRBV6-3 to TRBJ2-6; either TRBD1 or TRBD2 may supply D (6 bases each). The germline V and J ends were trimmed by 2 bases and 5 bases, with 16 bases remaining between them. This CDR3 is built from 17 residues. CDR1 and CDR2 (germline): MNHEY, SVGEGT. In nucleotides, the CDR3 is TGTGCCAGCAGTTACGGGGGGCAACAGTCTCGGGCCAACGTCCTGACTTTC. It is translated as CASSYGGQQSRANVLTF.

The CDR3 DNA follows: TGTGCCAGCAGTTACCCAACACGACAGCTCGCAACTAATGAAAAACTGTTTTTT. Its protein is CASSYPTRQLATNEKLFF. The chain uses TRBV6-7 and TRBJ1-4, with D possibly being TRBD1 (5 bases). TRBV6-7 is marked as an open reading frame, function uncertain. The ends were cut back, 2 bases at V and 0 bases at J, with 16 bases in the middle. The CDR3 loop spans 18 amino acids.

The chain uses TRBV24-1 and TRBJ2-2; 8 bases map to TRBD2. The CDR3 length is 17 residues. Per germline, CDR1 KGHDR and CDR2 SFDVKD. J gave up 0 bases and V 7 bases, and 9 bases lay outside the gene matches. The chain's CDR3 is CATSRRSSGPNTGELFF. The CDR3 DNA is TGTGCCACCAGCCGCCGGTCTAGCGGGCCGAACACCGGGGAGCTGTTTTTT.

This clone turned up a few times. V gene TRBV19 combines with J gene TRBJ1-5, with 8 bases matching TRBD1. CDR3 length equals 15 residues. Germline assignment: CDR1 LNHDA and CDR2 SQIVND (reference sequence). J gave up 1 base and V 6 bases, and 5 bases lay outside the gene matches. In DNA, the CDR3 is TGTGCCAGTAGCCTACAGGGGGTAAGCAATCAGCCCCAGCATTTT. Translation: CASSLQGVSNQPQHF.

The CDR3 region is CASSVGQQNTEAFF. CDR3 DNA: TGTGCCAGCAGCGTCGGACAGCAAAACACTGAAGCTTTCTTT. The J gene is TRBJ1-1, the V gene TRBV9, with a weak D call TRBD1 (6 bases). With 2 bases removed from V and 2 bases from J, the gap between germline ends came to 10 bases. The CDR3 is 14 residues long. Germline loops: CDR1 SGDLS, CDR2 YYNGEE.

The rearrangement uses TRBV27 and TRBJ2-3, with 13 bases matching TRBD2. CDR1 is MNHEY and CDR2 is SMNVEV in the germline V gene (reference sequence). CDR3 length equals 17 residues. Trimming removed 4 bases from V and 5 bases from J; junction bases left unmatched: 9. This CDR3 is CASSYLTSGRSQDTQYF. The CDR3 region has the DNA TGTGCCAGCAGTTACCTGACTAGCGGGAGGTCACAAGATACGCAGTATTTT.

V gene TRBV19 combines with J gene TRBJ2-2; 12 nucleotides line up with TRBD2. Germline assignment: CDR1 LNHDA and CDR2 SQIVND (reference sequence). The CDR3 extends over 14 amino acids. The J segment lost 5 bases and the V segment lost 9 bases, leaving 4 bases of the junction unmatched. CDR3 sequence reads: CASRLAGETGELFF. The CDR3 DNA reads TGTGCCAGCCGACTAGCGGGAGAAACCGGGGAGCTGTTTTTT.

The chain uses TRBV15 and TRBJ2-6; no clear D. Germline V gene sequence: CDR1 LNHNV, CDR2 YYDKDF (reference sequence). The CDR3 runs 15 residues. V shed 2 bases and J shed 0 bases, with 5 bases lying between them. CDR3 protein: CATSRQSSGANVLTF. In DNA form, the CDR3 reads TGTGCCACCAGCAGACAGAGCTCTGGGGCCAACGTCCTGACTTTC. The entire variable domain, with the rest obtained from reference TRBV15 and TRBJ2-6, is as follows: DAMVIQNPRYQVTQFGKPVTLSCSQTLNHNVMYWYQQKSSQAPKLLFHYYDKDFNNEADTPDNFQSRRPNTSFCFLDIRSPGLGDTAMYLCATSRQSSGANVLTFGAGSRLTVL.

V gene TRBV3-1 (or the pseudogene TRBV3-2) combines with J gene TRBJ2-6; 7 bases are a match to TRBD2. Germline assignment: CDR1 LGHDT and CDR2 YNNKEL (reference sequence). Trimming cost V 3 bases and J 2 bases; bases outside gene matches: 4. CDR3 length: 16 amino acids. CDR3 in amino acids: CASSHGLVTGANVLTF. CDR3 sequence (DNA): TGTGCCAGCAGCCACGGACTAGTAACTGGGGCCAACGTCCTGACTTTC.

CDR3 bases: TGTGCCAGCAGTACAACTAGCGGGAGACATAACTCCTACGAGCAGTACTTC. This sequence encodes CASSTTSGRHNSYEQYF. The chain uses TRBV5-4 and TRBJ2-7; 11 bases line up with TRBD2. From germline, CDR1 is SGHNT and CDR2 YYREEE (reference sequence). V shed 5 bases, J shed 0 bases, and the junction held 10 bases outside the gene matches. CDR3 length equals 17 residues.

The gene calls are TRBV30 and TRBJ2-2; possibly TRBD2 for D (6 bases). V shed 7 bases and J shed 3 bases, with 12 bases lying between them. CDR3 length: 13 residues. Looked up from germline, CDR1 is GTSNPN and CDR2 is SVGIG (reference sequence). CDR3 in DNA: TGTGCCTCGCGGGAACATTACACCGGGGAGCTGTTTTTT. Its translation: CASREHYTGELFF.

The V and J genes are TRBV21-1 and TRBJ2-7; no check of the table's D call, TRBD2, against the DNA was made. TRBV21-1 is reported as a pseudogene. The CDR3 runs to 12 residues. CDR3 region: CTSTSEVYEQYF. The CDR3 bases are TGTACCAGCACCTCTGAGGTCTACGAGCAGTACTTC.

This clone was observed once. The J gene is TRBJ2-2, the V gene TRBV12-5; D gene unclear. V lost 2 bases, J lost 6 bases, and 4 bases lay in between. Per the germline V gene, CDR1 is LGHNT and CDR2 is FRNRAP. This CDR3 spans 12 amino acids. The CDR3 DNA follows: TGTGCTAGTGGTTTGACATCCGGGGAGCTGTTTTTT. Encoded protein: CASGLTSGELFF.

This chain links TRBV2 with TRBJ1-4, with 10 bases lining up with TRBD1. The J segment lost 6 bases and the V segment lost 4 bases, leaving 2 bases of the junction unmatched. The CDR3 is 14 amino acids. CDR1 SNHLY and CDR2 FYNNEI come from the germline V gene. Here the CDR3 reads CASSAGQGYEKLFF. CDR3 nucleotides: TGTGCCAGCAGTGCGGGACAGGGGTATGAAAAACTGTTTTTT.

This clone was seen a few times. The chain carries TRBV9 and TRBJ1-2; 8 positions agree with TRBD1. With 3 bases clipped from V and 7 bases from J, the junction kept 8 bases outside the gene matches. The CDR3 covers 14 residues. The germline CDR1 and CDR2 sequences are SGDLS and YYNGEE. The CDR3 DNA reads as TGTGCCAGCAGCGGACAGGGGAATTTGGGTGGCTACACCTTC. Translating it yields CASSGQGNLGGYTF.

This chain connects TRBV5-1 to TRBJ1-4; the D gene is possibly TRBD1 (5 bases). V was shortened by 1 base and J by 5 bases, with 9 bases between the two germline ends. The CDR3 sequence is 14 residues long. The germline CDR1 and CDR2 sequences are SGHRS and YFSETQ. For the CDR3, the DNA is TGCGCCAGCAGCTTGAATGGGGGGAATGAAAAACTGTTTTTT. It yields the protein CASSLNGGNEKLFF. Full variable domain (outside the CDR3, taken from reference TRBV5-1 and TRBJ1-4): KAGVTQTPRYLIKTRGQQVTLSCSPISGHRSVSWYQQTPGQGLQFLFEYFSETQRNKGNFPGRFSGRQFSNSRSEMNVSTLELGDSALYLCASSLNGGNEKLFFGSGTQLSVL.

The chain is built from TRBV27 and TRBJ2-5; the D gene is possibly TRBD1 (6 bases). V gave up 6 bases and J gave up 6 bases, with 14 bases separating them. CDR3 length equals 13 residues. Looked up from germline, CDR1 is MNHEY and CDR2 is SMNVEV (reference sequence). CDR3 sequence (DNA): TGTGCCAGCAGGGAACAGGGTGTAAAGACCCAGTACTTC. It specifies CASREQGVKTQYF.

The rearrangement uses TRBV19 and TRBJ2-3; D is ambiguous. The V and J ends lost 6 bases and 1 base respectively, with 20 bases between them. CDR3 length: 17 amino acids. In germline, CDR1 is LNHDA, CDR2 SQIVND (reference sequence). The CDR3 spells CASSPYGLVVGTDTQYF. CDR3 coding DNA: TGTGCCAGTAGCCCCTACGGGCTGGTGGTGGGCACAGATACGCAGTATTTT.